This TCR beta chain came from a study of OX40 agonist ivuxolimab in advanced cancers. Study findings and constraints: On average, CD8+ T cells showed a greater number of expanded clones than CD4+.

Assay used: immunoSEQ multiplex PCR; TCRdb lists only in-frame clones, some missing. This table holds about 73,000 clones, about 80% found once. Autoimmune disease history or systemic immunosuppression led to patients being barred. Concerning this clone itself: The target antigen is unknown. Other DNA sequences in the sample encode the same CDR3.

Germline-derived CDR1 and CDR2 are SGHRS and YFSETQ. The CDR3 has 14 residues. The junction had 3 bases not matched to a gene; V was cut back by 0 bases and J by 4 bases. The TCR comes from an adult with an advanced solid tumor such as melanoma, head and neck, liver or kidney cancer. The rearrangement joins TRBV5-1 to TRBJ1-2, with 7 bases identical to TRBD1. The sequenced sample was CD4+ or CD8+ T cells sorted from blood, obtained in a trial of the OX40 agonist ivuxolimab. The DNA of the CDR3 is TGCGCCAGCAGCTTGGGACAGGGTCTCTATGGCTACACCTTC. The encoded protein is CASSLGQGLYGYTF. Based on the CDR3 plus reference TRBV5-1 and TRBJ1-2, the full variable domain is KAGVTQTPRYLIKTRGQQVTLSCSPISGHRSVSWYQQTPGQGLQFLFEYFSETQRNKGNFPGRFSGRQFSNSRSEMNVSTLELGDSALYLCASSLGQGLYGYTFGSGTRLTVV.